What follows is one T cell receptor beta chain and its context. Other DNA sequences within the sample encode an identical CDR3. In the original workflow: From reference gene primer amplification, estimates of nucleated cell counts were derived. This table comes from immunoSEQ multiplex PCR, and its TCRdb copy is limited to in-frame clones, with some not included. That table furnishes V, J and clone size, whereas the DNA furnished D and trimming. The repertoire consists of 270,000 or so clones, with around 81% occurring once and the leading ten covering 2.5% to 3.5%. Germline CDR1 is LNHNV and CDR2 is YYDKDF (reference sequence). V lost 8 bases, J lost 4 bases, and 4 bases stayed unmatched. The CDR3 extends over 13 amino acids. This sample is drawn from a study of blood T cell repertoires in COVID-19.

The origin of this receptor is a woman in her fifties or sixties with active or convalescent COVID-19. V is TRBV15 and J is TRBJ2-7; 11 bases are shared with TRBD1. Sequencing was done on a sample of peripheral blood. The CDR3, as DNA: TGTGCCACCTCCCGGGACAGGGGGTACGAGCAGTACTTC. Amino acids: CATSRDRGYEQYF. Filled out from reference TRBV15 and TRBJ2-7, the complete variable domain reads DAMVIQNPRYQVTQFGKPVTLSCSQTLNHNVMYWYQQKSSQAPKLLFHYYDKDFNNEADTPDNFQSRRPNTSFCFLDIRSPGLGDTAMYLCATSRDRGYEQYFGPGTRLTVT.